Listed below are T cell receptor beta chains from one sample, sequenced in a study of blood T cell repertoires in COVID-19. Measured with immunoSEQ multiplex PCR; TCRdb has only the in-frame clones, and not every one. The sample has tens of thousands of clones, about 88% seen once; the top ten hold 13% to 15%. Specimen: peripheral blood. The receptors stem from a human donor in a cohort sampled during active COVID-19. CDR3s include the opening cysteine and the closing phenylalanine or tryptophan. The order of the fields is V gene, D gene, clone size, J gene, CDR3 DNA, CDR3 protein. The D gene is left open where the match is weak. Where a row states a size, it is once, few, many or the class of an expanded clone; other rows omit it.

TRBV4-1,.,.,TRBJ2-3,TGCGCCAGCAGCCAAGTAGTAAATAGGGAGGTTTCTCCCACAGATACGCAGTATTTT,CASSQVVNREVSPTDTQYF
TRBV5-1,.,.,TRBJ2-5,TGCGCCAGCTTCGTCGGTGGGCTTCTCCAAGAGACCCAGTACTTC,CASFVGGLLQETQYF
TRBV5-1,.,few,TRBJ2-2,TGCGCCAGCAGCTACTCGTATTTGTTCGGGGAGCTGTTTTTT,CASSYSYLFGELFF
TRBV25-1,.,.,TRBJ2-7,TGTGCCAGCAGTGAGCAAGCCTTCGAGCAGTACTTC,CASSEQAFEQYF
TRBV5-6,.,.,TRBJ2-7,TGTGCCAGCAGCTTGACAGGGAGCGAGCAGTACTTC,CASSLTGSEQYF
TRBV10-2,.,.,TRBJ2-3,TGCGCCAGCGGGCCTCGGGACACACCGAGGGATACGCAGTATTTT,CASGPRDTPRDTQYF
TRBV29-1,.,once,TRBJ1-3,TGCAGCGTGGGGCCAGGGAAAGATGGAAACACCATATATTTT,CSVGPGKDGNTIYF
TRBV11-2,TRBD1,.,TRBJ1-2,TGTGCCAGTAAGGGGACAGGGTCCCTTCGGGGCTACACCTTC,CASKGTGSLRGYTF
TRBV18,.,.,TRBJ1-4,TGTGCCAGCTCGGGGACATCTGAAAAACTGTTTTTT,CASSGTSEKLFF
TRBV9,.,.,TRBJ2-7,TGTGCCAGCAGCGTAGGTCTGGGAGCGGCTCTCGAGCAGTACTTC,CASSVGLGAALEQYF
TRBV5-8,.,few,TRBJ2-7,TGTGCCAGCAGCTTGGCTCGACGGAGCTCCTACGAGCAGTACTTC,CASSLARRSSYEQYF
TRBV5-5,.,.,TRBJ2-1,TGTGCCAGCTCCTGGCTGCCCTCCTACAATGAGCAGTTCTTC,CASSWLPSYNEQFF
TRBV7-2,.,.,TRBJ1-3,TGTGCCAGCAGCTTAACCAGCGTCCTCTCTGGAAACACCATATATTTT,CASSLTSVLSGNTIYF
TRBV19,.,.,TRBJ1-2,TGTGCCAGTAAGGCTTCGACAGTCAACTATGGCTACACCTTC,CASKASTVNYGYTF
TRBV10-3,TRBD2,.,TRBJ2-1,TGTGCCATCGGGCCAGCGGGGGAGAACAATGAGCAGTTCTTC,CAIGPAGENNEQFF